The 6 T cell receptor beta chains below come from one sample, sequenced in a study of identical twins. TCRdb redid the calling of the 5' RACE reads with MiXCR, one entry per CDR3 protein. The data contain 450,000 or so distinct CDR3 sequences, 20% to 30% of them singletons. A further study also used this sample, focusing on T cells expressing NK-cell markers.

Sequencing was performed on CD4+ T cells sorted from blood. The receptors come from a woman aged 18-29 years in good health.

The chain couples TRBV12-3 or TRBV12-4 to TRBJ1-4, with D unclear. V dropped 2 bases and J dropped 7 bases, with 8 bases sitting between them. The CDR3 extends over 13 amino acids. CDR3 sequence: CASSLIGVEKLFF. In DNA, the CDR3 is TGTGCCAGCAGTTTAATAGGAGTTGAAAAACTGTTTTTT.

V gene TRBV5-1 combines with J gene TRBJ1-2, with a possible D match to TRBD1 (5 bases). The germline V gene encodes CDR1 SGHRS and CDR2 YFSETQ. V lost 0 bases, J lost 2 bases, and 14 bases lay in between. The length of the CDR3 is 16 residues. CDR3 amino acids: CASSLGGARGNYGYTF. The CDR3 DNA sequence: TGCGCCAGCAGCTTGGGTGGAGCACGGGGGAACTATGGCTACACCTTC.

The chain uses TRBV18 and TRBJ1-1; TRBD1 might be the D (5 bases). The CDR3 contains 13 residues. Germline assignment: CDR1 KGHSH and CDR2 LQKENI. Trimming left V 2 bases short and J 11 bases short, with 15 bases between. CDR3 sequence: CASSPGGEIEAFF. The CDR3 region has the DNA TGTGCCAGCTCACCAGGAGGGGAGATTGAGGCTTTCTTT.

The chain recombines TRBV20-1 with TRBJ1-5; D is uncertain. The CDR3 extends over 13 amino acids. Per the germline V gene, CDR1 is DFQATT and CDR2 is SNEGSKA (reference sequence). The germline V and J ends were trimmed by 5 bases and 2 bases, with 10 bases remaining between them. DNA for the CDR3: TGCAGTGCTTTGGACGGAGGCAATCAGCCCCAGCATTTT. Its translation: CSALDGGNQPQHF.

This clonotype was seen more than once but under ten times. This chain links TRBV6-2 or TRBV6-3 with TRBJ2-1, with a tentative D call TRBD1 (6 bases). Trimming removed 6 bases at V and 6 bases at J, with 18 bases between. Germline lookup yields CDR1 MNHEY and CDR2 SVGEGT. This CDR3 has 15 amino acids. The CDR3 DNA reads as TGTGCCAGCAGACCCCCAGGGGCGCGCGGCAATGAGCAGTTCTTC. Its translation: CASRPPGARGNEQFF.

The CDR3 DNA is TGTGCCAGCAGTGCGCCCTACTCCTACGAGCAGTACTTC. Translating gives CASSAPYSYEQYF. This rearrangement joins TRBV25-1 to TRBJ2-7; unclear D gene. The CDR3 covers 13 residues. Germline values: CDR1 MGHDK, CDR2 SYGVNS. Trimming took off 4 bases at V and 0 bases at J, with 7 bases between the two ends.